Each of the 8 T cell receptor beta chains below was sequenced from the same sample in a study of identical twins. MiXCR, applied by TCRdb to the 5' RACE reads, yields one record per CDR3 protein. This table has 540,000 or so distinct CDR3 sequences, about a fifth appearing once. The same data also went into a second study, on yellow fever vaccine responses in identical twins.

The sample was CD4+ T cells sorted from blood. These receptors all come from a young woman in good health.

This sequence joins TRBV12-3 or TRBV12-4 and TRBJ2-1; D is uncertain. Trimming removed 3 bases at V and 6 bases at J, with 12 bases between. This CDR3 is 14 amino acids long. The CDR3 sequence is CASSFPLYPNEQFF. The CDR3 DNA sequence: TGTGCCAGCAGTTTCCCCCTTTACCCCAATGAGCAGTTCTTC.

This clonotype was picked up a small number of times. The chain employs TRBV5-1 and TRBJ2-1; 8 nucleotides line up with TRBD2. CDR1 and CDR2 from the germline V gene are SGHRS and YFSETQ. V lost 6 bases to trimming and J lost 7 bases; unmatched junction nucleotides: 15. The CDR3 covers 16 residues. This chain's CDR3 is CASTLAGLHGGNEQFF. The DNA of the CDR3 is TGCGCCAGCACCTTAGCGGGACTACATGGGGGTAATGAGCAGTTCTTC.

V is TRBV5-5 and J is TRBJ1-2; no clear D. V was cut by 4 bases and J by 0 bases, with 10 bases left in between. The CDR3 is 14 residues long. The germline gives CDR1 SGHKS, CDR2 YYEKEE (reference sequence). The CDR3 sequence: CASSRLTANYGYTF. CDR3 bases: TGTGCCAGCAGCCGACTGACGGCTAACTATGGCTACACCTTC. Full variable domain (rest looked up from reference TRBV5-5 and TRBJ1-2): DAGVTQSPTHLIKTRGQQVTLRCSPISGHKSVSWYQQVLGQGPQFIFQYYEKEERGRGNFPDRFSARQFPNYSSELNVNALLLGDSALYLCASSRLTANYGYTFGSGTRLTVV.

This clonotype was seen a few times. V usage is TRBV5-1 and J usage is TRBJ2-7, with 9 positions matching TRBD1. Germline CDR1 reads SGHRS; CDR2 reads YFSETQ. The CDR3 has 15 residues. The V gene end was trimmed by 0 bases and the J gene end by 8 bases; junction bases not matched to a gene: 9. CDR3 bases: TGCGCCAGCAGCTTGGGGGGACAGGGCTCCGTCCAGCAGTACTTC. It specifies CASSLGGQGSVQQYF.

In nucleotides, the CDR3 is TGCGCCAGCAGCCCCCGAACAACGTTGGATACGCAGTATTTT. This translates into CASSPRTTLDTQYF. This rearrangement joins TRBV5-1 to TRBJ2-3; D remains ambiguous. The CDR3 is 14 residues long. V lost 4 bases and J lost 6, with 15 bases in between. The V gene's germline CDR1 is SGHRS and CDR2 YFSETQ.

The chain links TRBV2 to TRBJ2-1; 7 bases line up with TRBD2. Germline V lookup: CDR1 SNHLY, CDR2 FYNNEI. The CDR3 consists of 13 residues. V was clipped by 6 bases and J by 8 bases; unmatched bases: 7. CDR3 bases: TGTGCCAGCAGGACTAGCTCGTTCGATGAGCAGTTCTTC. Encoded protein: CASRTSSFDEQFF. The variable domain in full, completed from reference TRBV2 and TRBJ2-1, reads EPEVTQTPSHQVTQMGQEVILRCVPISNHLYFYWYRQILGQKVEFLVSFYNNEISEKSEIFDDQFSVERPDGSNFTLKIRSTKLEDSAMYFCASRTSSFDEQFFGPGTRLTVL.

This clonotype has ten or more counts. V is TRBV12-3 or TRBV12-4 and J is TRBJ2-7, with D perhaps TRBD2 (5 bases). The CDR3 is 12 amino acids. The ends were cut back, 5 bases at V and 3 bases at J, with 8 bases in the middle. CDR3 amino acids: CASSILVYEQYF. CDR3 nucleotide sequence: TGTGCCAGCAGTATACTAGTCTACGAGCAGTACTTC.

This clonotype has just a few counts. The genes are TRBV18 and TRBJ1-4, with D uncertain. Between the trimmed V and J ends, which lost 3 bases and 1 base, there was a span of 3 bases. The germline CDR1 and CDR2 sequences are KGHSH and LQKENI. The CDR3 contains 13 residues. CDR3 DNA sequence: TGTGCCAGCTCACCGGGAACTAATGAAAAACTGTTTTTT. Its translation is CASSPGTNEKLFF.